This TCR beta chain came from a study of T-cell reconstitution after alpha-beta-depleted transplantation in children. After removal of 0 bases from V and 2 bases from J, the junction contained 7 bases not matched to a gene. Germline-derived CDR1 and CDR2 are WNHNN and SYGVQD (reference sequence). The CDR3 spans 18 residues. This clonotype has only a few counts. Unique molecular identifiers tagged the TCRbeta library. One entry per CDR3 protein, called by TCRdb with MiXCR from the PCR reads. This sample has nearly 400,000 distinct CDR3 sequences, with roughly 20% found just once. The V and J genes are TRBV10-1 and TRBJ2-1, with 10 bases fitting TRBD2. The sequence derives from a human donor who donated a stem cell graft to a child with acute myeloid leukemia. The sequences come from PBMCs from the stem cell graft donor, collected from the stem cell graft. For the CDR3, the DNA is TGCGCCAGCAGTGAGTCTTCCCTAGCGGGAGTTCCCTACAATGAGCAGTTCTTC. Encoded protein: CASSESSLAGVPYNEQFF.